The present T cell receptor beta chain was sequenced within a study of control samples from healthy donors and cancer patients. TCRdb's table, derived via immunoSEQ multiplex PCR, lists solely in-frame clones and lacks some. Seen here are 100,000 or so clones, roughly 85% observed once, and the top ten hold approximately 13%. The sample taken for sequencing was blood. The sequence was obtained from a woman aged 45-65 years in good health.

CDR3 protein: CASSQVAGGYEQYF. CDR3 coding DNA: TGCGCCAGCAGCCAAGTGGCGGGAGGCTACGAGCAGTACTTC. This chain joins TRBV4-3 and TRBJ2-7; 8 positions agree with TRBD2. This CDR3 has 14 residues. CDR1 and CDR2 from the germline V gene are LGHNA and YSLEER. The trim removed 1 base at V and 3 bases at J, leaving 2 bases unmatched.